The 27 T cell receptor beta chains below come from one sample, sequenced in a study of blood T cell repertoires in COVID-19. The data were produced by immunoSEQ multiplex PCR, yet TCRdb's version contains in-frame clones alone and is incomplete. The sample shows a few hundred thousand clones, 80% to 90% of them seen only once. The sample consisted of peripheral blood. These receptors were collected from a man aged 40-49 years with acute or convalescent COVID-19.

The J gene is TRBJ2-1, the V gene TRBV5-1; D is possibly TRBD2 (5 bases). The CDR3 runs to 15 residues. V was cut by 6 bases and J by 4 bases, with 17 bases left in between. CDR1 and CDR2 (germline): SGHRS, YFSETQ. The CDR3 bases are TGCGCCAGCATCCTTGGTGGTAGCGCATACAATGAGCAGTTCTTC. This encodes CASILGGSAYNEQFF.

The chain links TRBV6-5 to TRBJ1-2; maybe TRBD1 (5 bases). The ends were cut back, 4 bases at V and 8 bases at J, with 11 bases in the middle. The CDR3 extends over 12 amino acids. The germline V gene has CDR1 MNHEY and CDR2 SVGAGI. The DNA for the CDR3 is TGTGCCAGCAGTTCGGGACTGGGAGGCTACACCTTC. Protein product: CASSSGLGGYTF.

V and J are TRBV24-1 and TRBJ2-1; 8 bases match TRBD1. In germline, CDR1 is KGHDR, CDR2 SFDVKD. V was pared by 3 bases and J by 6 bases, with 12 bases of the junction left unmatched. This CDR3 region has 17 residues. CDR3 nucleotide sequence: TGTGCCACCAGTGATGCGCGACGGGGACAGGAGACCAATGAGCAGTTCTTC. Its protein is CATSDARRGQETNEQFF.

This sequence joins TRBV12-3 or TRBV12-4 and TRBJ2-3; D is unclear. V was pared by 6 bases and J by 4 bases, with 8 bases between. The CDR3 runs to 12 residues. The CDR3 sequence is CASSANADTQYF. For the CDR3, the DNA is TGTGCCAGCAGCGCTAATGCAGATACGCAGTATTTT.

This clone was observed once. At one end, the junction sequence differs from germline, possibly due to a read error. This chain uses TRBV3-1 (or the pseudogene TRBV3-2) with TRBJ2-5; no clear D gene. Germline CDR1 reads LGHDT; CDR2 reads YNNKEL (reference sequence). There are 12 residues in the CDR3. The CDR3 coding sequence is TGTGCCAGCAGCCAAGATCCAGAGGCCCAGTACTTC. This translates into CASSQDPEAQYF.

The chain is built from TRBV15 and TRBJ1-1; D possibly corresponds to TRBD1 (5 bases). The CDR3 extends over 18 amino acids. Germline lookup yields CDR1 LNHNV and CDR2 YYDKDF (reference sequence). The V end was cut by 3 bases, the J end by 2 bases, with 22 bases between. The CDR3 bases are TGTGCCACCAGCAGGCCCGGCGGCCGGGGGAATATTAACACTGAAGCTTTCTTT. Residues: CATSRPGGRGNINTEAFF.

This sequence joins TRBV19 and TRBJ1-1, with D possibly being TRBD1 (6 bases). The germline V and J ends were trimmed by 3 bases and 5 bases, with 13 bases remaining between them. The CDR3 has 14 amino acids. CDR1 is LNHDA, CDR2 SQIVND, per germline (reference sequence). CDR3 sequence (DNA): TGTGCCAGTAGTATTCGGGGGGGCGGGACTGAAGCTTTCTTT. Translating gives CASSIRGGGTEAFF.

This clone has just one count. This chain links TRBV6-6 with TRBJ2-4; TRBD2 aligns across 15 bases. After removal of 5 bases from V and 9 bases from J, the junction contained 5 bases not matched to a gene. The CDR3 contains 15 residues. Germline CDR1 MNHNY, CDR2 SVGAGI (reference sequence). The chain's CDR3 is CASSGLAGGPAIQYF. CDR3 coding DNA: TGTGCCAGCAGTGGACTAGCGGGGGGGCCGGCCATTCAGTACTTC.

V and J are TRBV7-2 and TRBJ2-1, with 13 bases identical to TRBD2. Looked up from germline, CDR1 is SGHTA and CDR2 is FQGNSA. This CDR3 is 19 amino acids long. J was trimmed by 7 bases and V by 2 bases; bases with no gene match: 14. DNA of the CDR3: TGTGCCAGCAGCTTAAAGGTACGGGGACTAGCGGGGACTCCGAATGAGCAGTTCTTC. Amino acids: CASSLKVRGLAGTPNEQFF.

The chain uses TRBV5-4 and TRBJ2-7, with 8 bases fitting TRBD1. The CDR3 extends over 18 amino acids. The V gene's germline CDR1 is SGHNT and CDR2 YYREEE (reference sequence). The trim removed 2 bases at V and 7 bases at J, leaving 20 bases unmatched. Written as DNA, the CDR3 is TGTGCCAGCAGCTTCGGACAGGGTGGGATCTGGATGTCAGGGGAGCAGTACTTC. Translated, it gives CASSFGQGGIWMSGEQYF.

The CDR3 sequence is CASSLTGLSAGYTF. CDR3 in DNA: TGTGCCAGCAGTTTGACAGGGTTGAGCGCTGGCTACACCTTC. The gene calls are TRBV28 and TRBJ1-2, with TRBD1 matching over 7 bases. The germline CDR1 and CDR2 sequences are MDHEN and SYDVKM. Losses at the gene ends were 3 bases for V and 7 bases for J; bases not matched to a gene: 8. This CDR3 has 14 amino acids.

The J gene is TRBJ2-3, the V gene TRBV20-1; D uncertain. The CDR3 is made up of 11 amino acids. Trimming left V 0 bases short and J 6 bases short, with 4 bases between. Germline assignment: CDR1 DFQATT and CDR2 SNEGSKA (reference sequence). The CDR3 sequence: CSARDRDTQYF. CDR3 sequence (DNA): TGCAGTGCTAGAGATCGGGATACGCAGTATTTT.

The V and J genes are TRBV25-1 and TRBJ1-6; TRBD1 is a possible D gene (6 bases). V was trimmed by 7 bases and J by 4 bases, leaving 11 bases between them. Germline values: CDR1 MGHDK, CDR2 SYGVNS. This CDR3 is 14 amino acids long. In DNA, the CDR3 is TGTGCCAGCACAGGACAGACATATAATTCACCCCTCCACTTT. Its protein product is CASTGQTYNSPLHF.

In this sample, this clone turned up once. The chain has TRBV6-2 or TRBV6-3 and TRBJ1-3; no clear D gene. The CDR3 extends over 16 amino acids. V shed 0 bases and J shed 0 bases, with 9 bases lying between them. Germline assignment: CDR1 MNHEY and CDR2 SVGEGT. CDR3 DNA: TGTGCCAGCAGTTACTCTGGGAGACTCTCTGGAAACACCATATATTTT. This encodes CASSYSGRLSGNTIYF.

The chain recombines TRBV5-6 with TRBJ2-3; the D gene is possibly TRBD1 (5 bases). The CDR3 sequence is 16 residues long. V lost 4 bases and J 0 bases, leaving 15 bases between the germline ends. The germline V gene encodes CDR1 SGHDT and CDR2 YYEEEE. The CDR3 DNA reads as TGTGCCAGCAGCCACCCTCCAGGGCAAAGCACAGATACGCAGTATTTT. It encodes CASSHPPGQSTDTQYF. The full variable domain, in which reference TRBV5-6 and TRBJ2-3 provide the parts outside the CDR3, is DAGVTQSPTHLIKTRGQQVTLRCSPKSGHDTVSWYQQALGQGPQFIFQYYEEEERQRGNFPDRFSGHQFPNYSSELNVNALLLGDSALYLCASSHPPGQSTDTQYFGPGTRLTVL.

V gene TRBV9 combines with J gene TRBJ1-1, with D unclear. V lost 4 bases to trimming and J lost 4 bases, with 11 bases between them. Germline V gene sequence: CDR1 SGDLS, CDR2 YYNGEE. CDR3 length equals 13 residues. CDR3 sequence (DNA): TGTGCCAGCAGCCCTCCCGCGGGCACTGAAGCTTTCTTT. This encodes CASSPPAGTEAFF.

This chain links TRBV4-1 with TRBJ1-3, with a weak D call TRBD1 (6 bases). This CDR3 is built from 16 residues. Germline CDR1 is MGHRA and CDR2 is YSYEKL. V lost 1 base and J lost 8, with 18 bases in between. The CDR3 region has the DNA TGCGCCAGCAGCCAAGGGTTAACAGGGTCCGGGGACACCATATATTTT. This translates into CASSQGLTGSGDTIYF.

This rearrangement joins TRBV5-5 to TRBJ2-7; D unresolved. The CDR3 sequence is 12 residues long. Trimming took off 4 bases at V and 0 bases at J, with 5 bases between the two ends. In germline, CDR1 is SGHKS, CDR2 YYEKEE (reference sequence). CDR3 in amino acids: CASSPRSYEQYF. The CDR3 bases are TGTGCCAGCAGCCCCCGCTCCTACGAGCAGTACTTC.

V is TRBV6-1 and J is TRBJ1-1, with TRBD1 as a possible D gene (5 bases). Germline CDR1 reads MNHNS; CDR2 reads SASEGT. The ends were cut back, 0 bases at V and 11 bases at J, with 16 bases in the middle. The CDR3 has 14 residues. As DNA, the CDR3 is TGTGCCAGCAGTGAAGCGGGACTGGGATTGGTTGCTTTCTTT. Its translation is CASSEAGLGLVAFF.

This chain links TRBV9 with TRBJ2-1, with 12 bases matching TRBD2. Germline V gene lookup returns CDR1 SGDLS and CDR2 YYNGEE. V shed 3 bases and J 0 bases; nucleotides not matched to a gene: 10. The CDR3 has 19 amino acids. CDR3 sequence (DNA): TGTGCCAGCAGCGACCCGACTAGCGGGGGCATAAGCTCCTACAATGAGCAGTTCTTC. It specifies CASSDPTSGGISSYNEQFF.

The chain combines TRBV29-1 with TRBJ1-5; possibly TRBD1 for D (5 bases). Trimming cost V 3 bases and J 6 bases, with 12 bases left between them. This CDR3 is built from 13 residues. Germline loops: CDR1 SQVTM, CDR2 ANQGSEA. The CDR3: CSVDVGRGQPQHF. The CDR3 DNA follows: TGCAGCGTTGACGTGGGGCGCGGTCAGCCCCAGCATTTT.

This clone was seen a few times. The chain has TRBV6-5 and TRBJ1-6, with 7 bases matching TRBD1. V lost 9 bases and J lost 9; bases outside the gene matches: 11. The CDR3 has 14 residues. Germline CDR1 and CDR2: MNHEY and SVGAGI. As DNA, the CDR3 is TGTGCCAGTGGGCTTTTACAGGGGACTTCACCCCTCCACTTT. Protein sequence: CASGLLQGTSPLHF.

This clone was observed a single time. V usage is TRBV3-1 (or the pseudogene TRBV3-2) and J usage is TRBJ1-2; TRBD1 aligns across 9 bases. The CDR3 covers 15 residues. Germline V gives CDR1 LGHDT, CDR2 YNNKEL (reference sequence). Germline trimming cut 3 bases from V and 8 bases from J; bases unmatched to any gene: 10. The CDR3, as DNA: TGTGCCAGCAGCCAGCGGACAGGGGTGGGAGTGGGCTACACCTTC. The encoded protein is CASSQRTGVGVGYTF.

This clone occurred a few times. V gene TRBV6-5 combines with J gene TRBJ2-3; 10 nucleotides agree with TRBD2. The CDR3 is 14 amino acids. Per germline, CDR1 MNHEY and CDR2 SVGAGI. With 6 bases clipped from V and 2 bases from J, the junction kept 2 bases outside the gene matches. The CDR3 DNA follows: TGTGCCAGCAGAGCGGGGGGGGACACAGATACGCAGTATTTT. The encoded protein is CASRAGGDTDTQYF.

This chain links TRBV4-3 with TRBJ2-7; the match to TRBD2 covers 11 bases. V dropped 4 bases and J dropped 6; count of bases not matched to a gene: 8. Germline CDR1 reads LGHNA; CDR2 reads YSLEER. This CDR3 has 15 residues. Here the CDR3 reads CASSPTLAGGGEQYF. As DNA, the CDR3 is TGCGCCAGCAGCCCGACCTTAGCGGGGGGGGGCGAGCAGTACTTC.

The chain combines TRBV3-1 (or the pseudogene TRBV3-2) with TRBJ1-4, with 9 bases that match TRBD1. The J segment lost 5 bases and the V segment lost 5 bases, leaving 3 bases of the junction unmatched. This CDR3 has 14 amino acids. Per germline, CDR1 LGHDT and CDR2 YNNKEL (reference sequence). CDR3 sequence reads: CASSFGTGNEKLFF. The CDR3 nucleotides are TGTGCCAGCAGCTTCGGGACAGGGAATGAAAAACTGTTTTTT.

V usage is TRBV20-1 and J usage is TRBJ1-3; D possibly corresponds to TRBD1 (5 bases). V was trimmed by 3 bases and J by 2 bases, leaving 11 bases between them. In germline, CDR1 is DFQATT, CDR2 SNEGSKA (reference sequence). CDR3 length: 14 amino acids. CDR3 DNA sequence: TGCAGTGCTAGTTCCCAGGGTACTGGAAACACCATATATTTT. Translating gives CSASSQGTGNTIYF.